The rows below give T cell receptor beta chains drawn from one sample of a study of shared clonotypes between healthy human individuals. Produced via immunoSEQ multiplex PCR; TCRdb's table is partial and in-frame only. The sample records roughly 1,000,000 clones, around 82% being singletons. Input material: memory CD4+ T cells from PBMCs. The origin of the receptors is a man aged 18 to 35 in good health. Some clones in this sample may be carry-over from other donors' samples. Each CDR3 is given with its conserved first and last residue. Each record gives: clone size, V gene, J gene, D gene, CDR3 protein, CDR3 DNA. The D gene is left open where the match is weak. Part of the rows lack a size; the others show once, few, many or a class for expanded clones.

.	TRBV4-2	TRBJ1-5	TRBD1	CASSRGGDQPQHF	TGTGCCAGCAGCCGAGGGGGCGATCAGCCCCAGCATTTT
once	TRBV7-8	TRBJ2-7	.	CASSLNPTYEQYF	TGTGCCAGCAGCTTAAACCCTACCTACGAGCAGTACTTC
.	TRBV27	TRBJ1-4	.	CASSQGRGSGGYEKLFF	TGTGCCAGCAGCCAGGGGCGAGGGTCGGGGGGCTATGAAAAACTGTTTTTT
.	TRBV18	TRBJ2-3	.	CASSPRQSSTDTQYF	TGTGCCAGCTCACCACGGCAATCTAGCACAGATACGCAGTATTTT
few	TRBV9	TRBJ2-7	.	CASSLDFPSSYEQYF	TGTGCCAGCAGCCTGGACTTCCCGAGCTCCTACGAGCAGTACTTC
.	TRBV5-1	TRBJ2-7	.	CASSLQGLGENYEQYF	TGCGCCAGCAGCTTGCAGGGTTTGGGAGAGAACTACGAGCAGTACTTC
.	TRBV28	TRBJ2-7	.	CASSSAGTPLTEQYF	TGTGCCAGCAGTTCCGCCGGGACACCTCTCACCGAGCAGTACTTC
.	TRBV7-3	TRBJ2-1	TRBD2	CASSLTGGRPGTSGSRYEQFF	TGTGCCAGCAGCTTAACCGGGGGCCGCCCCGGGACTAGCGGGAGTCGCTACGAGCAGTTCTTC
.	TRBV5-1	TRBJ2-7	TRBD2	CASSSGTSGTGQYF	TGCGCCAGCAGCAGCGGGACTAGCGGGACCGGGCAGTACTTC
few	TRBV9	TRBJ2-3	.	CASSPDRDTQYF	TGTGCCAGCAGCCCTGATAGAGATACGCAGTATTTT
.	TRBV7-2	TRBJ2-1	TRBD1	CASSLMTGPYNEQFF	TGTGCCAGCAGCTTAATGACAGGGCCATACAATGAGCAGTTCTTC
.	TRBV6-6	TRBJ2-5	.	CASSYTGVTQYF	TGTGCCAGCAGTTACACAGGAGTGACCCAGTACTTC
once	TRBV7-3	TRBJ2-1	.	CASSLGWTDHEQFF	TGTGCCAGCAGCTTAGGGTGGACGGACCATGAGCAGTTCTTC
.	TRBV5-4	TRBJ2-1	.	CASSSERTRQSYNEQFF	TGTGCCAGCAGCTCTGAGAGGACTCGCCAATCCTACAATGAGCAGTTCTTC
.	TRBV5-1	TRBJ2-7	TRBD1	CASSLIQGAAPYEQYF	TGCGCCAGCAGCTTAATCCAGGGGGCTGCTCCCTACGAGCAGTACTTC
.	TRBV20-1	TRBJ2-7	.	CSASRGNEQYF	TGCAGTGCTAGTCGCGGCAACGAGCAGTACTTC
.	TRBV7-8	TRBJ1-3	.	CASSLSQRNTIYF	TGTGCCAGCAGCTTATCCCAGAGAAACACCATATATTTT
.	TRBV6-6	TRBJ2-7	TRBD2	CASRLAGDGEQYF	TGTGCCAGCAGACTAGCGGGAGACGGCGAGCAGTACTTC
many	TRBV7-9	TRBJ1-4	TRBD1	CASSPGTGDEKLFF	TGTGCCAGCAGCCCCGGGACAGGGGACGAAAAACTGTTTTTT
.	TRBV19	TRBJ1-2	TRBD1	CASSIGQGRNYGYTF	TGTGCCAGTAGTATTGGACAGGGGCGGAACTATGGCTACACCTTC
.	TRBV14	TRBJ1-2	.	CASSLTAAGGYTF	TGTGCCAGCAGCCTTACCGCGGCGGGGGGCTACACCTTC
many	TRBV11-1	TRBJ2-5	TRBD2	CASSLFGGSETQYF	TGTGCCAGCAGCTTATTTGGCGGGAGCGAGACCCAGTACTTC
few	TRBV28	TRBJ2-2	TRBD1	CASSLDRGRGSGTGELFF	TGTGCCAGCAGCCTCGACAGGGGGCGCGGGTCGGGCACCGGGGAGCTGTTTTTT
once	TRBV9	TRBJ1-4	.	CASSVSYEEKLFF	TGTGCCAGCAGCGTAAGTTACGAAGAAAAACTGTTTTTT
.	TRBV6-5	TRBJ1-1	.	CASSYNGGTEAFF	TGTGCCAGCAGTTACAATGGGGGCACTGAAGCTTTCTTT
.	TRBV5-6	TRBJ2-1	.	CASSLELYNEQFF	TGTGCCAGCAGCTTGGAACTCTACAATGAGCAGTTCTTC
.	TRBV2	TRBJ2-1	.	CASKRTIFNEQFF	TGTGCCAGCAAACGGACTATCTTCAATGAGCAGTTCTTC
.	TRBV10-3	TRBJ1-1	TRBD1	CAIRVQGAETEAFF	TGTGCCATCAGGGTACAGGGGGCCGAGACTGAAGCTTTCTTT
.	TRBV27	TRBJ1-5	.	CASSPPGVGQPQHF	TGTGCCAGCAGCCCACCGGGGGTGGGTCAGCCCCAGCATTTT
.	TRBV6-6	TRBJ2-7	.	CASSYSSVGYSYEQYF	TGTGCCAGCAGTTACTCGTCGGTTGGCTACTCCTACGAGCAGTACTTC
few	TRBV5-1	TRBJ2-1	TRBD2	CASSLGSGSSYNEQFF	TGCGCCAGCAGCTTGGGTAGCGGGAGCTCCTACAATGAGCAGTTCTTC
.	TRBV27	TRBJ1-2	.	CASSLADRHYGYTF	TGTGCCAGCAGCCTCGCCGACAGACACTATGGCTACACCTTC
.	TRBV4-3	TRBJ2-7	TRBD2	CASSVRLAGGLLTF	TGCGCCAGCAGCGTAAGACTAGCGGGAGGGTTACTAACCTTC
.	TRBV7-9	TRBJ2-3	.	CASSLGGSTGRTDTQYF	TGTGCCAGCAGCTTAGGTGGGAGCACCGGACGCACAGATACGCAGTATTTT
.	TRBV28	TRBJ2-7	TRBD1	CASSHKPGQGYYEQYF	TGTGCCAGCAGTCATAAACCGGGACAGGGTTACTACGAGCAGTACTTC
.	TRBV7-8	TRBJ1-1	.	CASSSAVAGIGRTEAFF	TGTGCCAGCAGCTCCGCCGTGGCCGGGATCGGGCGCACTGAAGCTTTCTTT
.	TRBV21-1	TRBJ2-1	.	CAGLPGVRRGNEQFF	TGTGCCGGGCTCCCGGGGGTGCGAAGGGGGAATGAGCAGTTCTTC
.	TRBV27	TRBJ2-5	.	CASSPRTKETQYF	TGTGCCAGCAGTCCTCGGACTAAAGAGACCCAGTACTTC
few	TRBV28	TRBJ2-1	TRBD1	CASSPGTGVDYNEQFF	TGTGCCAGCAGTCCCGGGACAGGGGTCGATTACAATGAGCAGTTCTTC
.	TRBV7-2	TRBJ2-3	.	CASSSSSGGLDTQYF	TGTGCCAGCAGTTCAAGTTCCGGGGGACTAGATACGCAGTATTTT
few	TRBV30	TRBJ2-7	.	CAWTEAYEQYF	TGTGCCTGGACGGAGGCCTACGAGCAGTACTTC
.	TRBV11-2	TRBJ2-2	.	CASSLASVANTGELFF	TGTGCCAGCAGCTTAGCGTCGGTAGCCAACACCGGGGAGCTGTTTTTT
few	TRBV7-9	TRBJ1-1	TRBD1	CASNRQQGGEEAFF	TGTGCCAGCAACCGACAACAGGGGGGCGAAGAAGCTTTCTTT
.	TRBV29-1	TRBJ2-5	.	CSVGSATHQETQYF	TGCAGCGTTGGGTCAGCTACTCACCAAGAGACCCAGTACTTC
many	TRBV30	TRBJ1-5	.	CAWSRGNGQPQHF	TGTGCCTGGAGTAGGGGGAACGGGCAGCCCCAGCATTTT
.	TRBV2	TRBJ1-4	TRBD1	CASKSGTGSEKLFF	TGTGCCAGCAAATCCGGGACAGGGAGTGAAAAACTGTTTTTT
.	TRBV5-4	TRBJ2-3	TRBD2	CASSPSGSGADTQYF	TGTGCCAGCAGCCCTAGCGGGAGCGGGGCAGATACGCAGTATTTT
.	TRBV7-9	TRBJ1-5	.	CASSFGDQPQHF	TGTGCCAGCAGCTTCGGGGATCAGCCCCAGCATTTT
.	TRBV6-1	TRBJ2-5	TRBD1	CAGGQGWGKETQYF	TGTGCCGGAGGACAGGGTTGGGGGAAAGAGACCCAGTACTTC
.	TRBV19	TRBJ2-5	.	CASSTLQVGEETQYF	TGTGCCAGTAGTACTCTTCAGGTTGGGGAGGAGACCCAGTACTTC